This record looks at one T cell receptor (beta chain) sequence and its context. The data were produced by immunoSEQ multiplex PCR, yet TCRdb's version contains in-frame clones alone and is incomplete. The sample records some 64,000 clones, roughly nine tenths being singletons. These data come from a study of OX40 agonist ivuxolimab in advanced cancers. The germline gives CDR1 SGHAT, CDR2 FQNNGV. The V end was cut by 7 bases, the J end by 0 bases, with 15 bases between. This CDR3 is 15 amino acids long. V and J are TRBV11-2 and TRBJ1-1; D is ambiguous. The receptor was derived from an adult with an advanced solid tumor such as melanoma, head and neck, liver or kidney cancer. The sequencing here drew on CD4+ or CD8+ T cells sorted from blood, taken in a trial of the OX40 agonist ivuxolimab. The CDR3 DNA sequence: TGTGCCAGCACCTCCACACCGGTTATGAACACTGAAGCTTTCTTT. It codes for CASTSTPVMNTEAFF.